The clone carrying this T cell receptor (beta chain) was seen only once. Its antigen remains unknown. The CDR3 sequence is 16 residues long. Germline V gene data show CDR1 as SGHRS and CDR2 as YFSETQ. V gave up 0 bases and J gave up 5 bases, with 17 bases separating them. PCR was performed using 60 Vbeta and 13 Jbeta primers. Clones were sequenced by immunoSEQ multiplex PCR, and TCRdb holds only the in-frame ones, with some missing. The table lists about 250,000 clones, around nine tenths of them singletons, with 1.5% to 2% in the top ten. This sample is drawn from a study of cytomegalovirus exposure and HLA in healthy donors. The study's findings and limits: According to a later analysis, most TCR beta chains associated with CMV appeared HLA-restricted. The investigators catalogued 150 to 200 TCR beta chains as cytomegalovirus-associated.

The donors were healthy bone marrow donors. The rearrangement uses TRBV5-1 and TRBJ2-5; perhaps TRBD2 as D (5 bases). This clonotype was obtained from a girl aged 2-10 years in good health and CMV-seronegative. Sequencing was done on a sample of PBMCs. The DNA of the CDR3 is TGCGCCAGCAGCTTGGAGGCAGGACTGGGCTCGGAGACCCAGTACTTC. This sequence encodes CASSLEAGLGSETQYF.